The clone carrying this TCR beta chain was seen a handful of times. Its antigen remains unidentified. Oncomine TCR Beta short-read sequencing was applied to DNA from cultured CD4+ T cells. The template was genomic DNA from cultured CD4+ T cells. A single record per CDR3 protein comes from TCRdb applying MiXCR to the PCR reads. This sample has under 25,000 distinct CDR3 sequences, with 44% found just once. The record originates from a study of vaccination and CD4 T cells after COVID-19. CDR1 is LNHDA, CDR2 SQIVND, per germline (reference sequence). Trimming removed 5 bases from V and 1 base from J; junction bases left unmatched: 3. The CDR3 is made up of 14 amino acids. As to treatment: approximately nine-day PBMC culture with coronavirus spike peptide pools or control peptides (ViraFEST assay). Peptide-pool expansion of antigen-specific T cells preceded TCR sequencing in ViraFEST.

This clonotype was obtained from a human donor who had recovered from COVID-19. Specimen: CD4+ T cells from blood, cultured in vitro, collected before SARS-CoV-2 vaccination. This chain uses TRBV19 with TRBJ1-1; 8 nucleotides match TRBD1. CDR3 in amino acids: CASSRQGRNTEAFF. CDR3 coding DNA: TGTGCCAGTAGTCGACAGGGGCGGAACACTGAAGCTTTCTTT. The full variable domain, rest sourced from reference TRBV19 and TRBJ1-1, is DGGITQSPKYLFRKEGQNVTLSCEQNLNHDAMYWYRQDPGQGLRLIYYSQIVNDFQKGDIAEGYSVSREKKESFPLTVTSAQKNPTAFYLCASSRQGRNTEAFFGQGTRLTVV.